This TCR beta chain came from a study of cytomegalovirus exposure and HLA in healthy donors. The PCR employed 60 Vbeta primers together with 13 Jbeta primers. TCRdb's table, derived via immunoSEQ multiplex PCR, lists solely in-frame clones and lacks some. The sample holds 95,000 or so clones; around 86% are singletons and the top ten take approximately 4.2%. Study results and caveats: Available immune exposure information was restricted to CMV serostatus only. Previously analyzed data showed that most TCR beta V segments were productive at a frequency of about 87% or about 30%. Later findings reportedly placed an Asian-associated ancestry cluster below the approximately 700-donor mean for N-insertions.

Between the trimmed V and J ends, which lost 2 bases and 8 bases, there was a span of 18 bases. The CDR3 has 15 amino acids. Germline lookup yields CDR1 SGHTA and CDR2 FQGNSA. About this clone: Its antigen is as yet unknown.

This chain connects TRBV7-2 to TRBJ1-2; unclear D gene. Input material: PBMCs. The clonotype was recovered from a woman in her 70s in good health and CMV-seropositive. The chain's CDR3 is CASSLTGSSLEGYTF. In DNA form, the CDR3 reads TGTGCCAGCAGCTTAACCGGGTCATCTTTGGAAGGCTACACCTTC.